One sample yielded the 30 T cell receptor beta chains listed below, sequenced in a study of CD8+CD57+ T cells in acquired aplastic anemia. CD8+CD57+ cell expansion had been shown by flow cytometry in patients chosen for sequencing. Template material for TCR beta VDJ and CDR3 profiling consisted of genomic DNA. TCRdb re-analysed the reads in MiXCR, keeping a single row per CDR3 protein. Among 120,000 or so distinct CDR3 sequences, 58% were seen once, and the ten largest hold about 31%. Sequencing was carried out using sorted CD4+, CD8+, or CD8+CD57+ T cells (not recorded which) from PBMCs. The receptors originated from a human donor with aplastic anemia.

This clonotype was observed at least ten times. V gene TRBV19 combines with J gene TRBJ2-5, with TRBD2 as a possible D gene (6 bases). The V end lost 2 bases, the J end lost 5 bases, and 12 bases lay between the germline ends. Germline V CDR1 and CDR2: LNHDA, SQIVND (reference sequence). The length of the CDR3 is 14 residues. CDR3 protein: CASSILGGGETQYF. In nucleotides, the CDR3 is TGTGCCAGTAGTATATTGGGGGGTGGTGAGACCCAGTACTTC.

The chain joins TRBV7-2 to TRBJ2-5, with D hard to call. Germline CDR1 reads SGHTA; CDR2 reads FQGNSA. V was cut by 4 bases and J by 4 bases, with 10 bases left in between. The length of the CDR3 is 13 residues. The CDR3 is CASSSVSGETQYF. The CDR3 DNA follows: TGTGCCAGCAGCTCTGTTTCTGGAGAGACCCAGTACTTC.

DNA for the CDR3: TGTGCCATCAGCGACAGGGAAGGAGAGACCCAGTACTTC. Protein: CAISDREGETQYF. The V call is TRBV10-3, the J call TRBJ2-5; TRBD1 matches 7 bases. CDR3 size: 13 residues. Germline V gives CDR1 ENHRY, CDR2 SYGVKD. J lost 4 bases, V lost 6 bases, and 5 bases had no gene match.

This clonotype was seen ten or more times. The chain combines TRBV5-1 with TRBJ1-1; perhaps TRBD1 as D (6 bases). Germline lookup yields CDR1 SGHRS and CDR2 YFSETQ. CDR3 length: 14 amino acids. V was clipped by 1 base and J by 7 bases, with 14 bases between them. CDR3 nucleotides: TGCGCCAGCAGCTTGCAGGGGAGGGGAGATGAAGCTTTCTTT. Protein sequence: CASSLQGRGDEAFF.

This clonotype was counted a single time. The CDR3 bases are TGCAGCGTAGTTCAGGGGCTAGATCAGCCCCAGCATTTT. It specifies CSVVQGLDQPQHF. The V and J genes are TRBV29-1 and TRBJ1-5, with D possibly matching TRBD1 (6 bases). From germline, CDR1 is SQVTM and CDR2 ANQGSEA. The CDR3 covers 13 residues. V was pared by 6 bases and J by 5 bases, with 14 bases between.

The chain has TRBV7-8 and TRBJ1-1; 8 positions match TRBD1. The CDR3 is 16 amino acids. CDR1 and CDR2 from the germline V gene are SGHVS and FQNEAQ. The ends lost 3 bases at V and 0 bases at J; junction bases unmatched: 6. The CDR3 sequence is CASSFTGTGLNTEAFF. Written as DNA, the CDR3 is TGTGCCAGCAGCTTCACCGGGACAGGCCTGAACACTGAAGCTTTCTTT.

V is TRBV20-1 and J is TRBJ2-1; D may be TRBD1 or TRBD2 (6 bases each). CDR3 size: 14 residues. Trimming removed 3 bases at V and 1 base at J, with 10 bases between. CDR1 DFQATT and CDR2 SNEGSKA come from the germline V gene (reference sequence). In DNA, the CDR3 is TGCAGTGCTAGGGGGGGCCTATCCTACAATGAGCAGTTCTTC. This encodes CSARGGLSYNEQFF.

At least ten counts were recorded for this clonotype. The V and J genes are TRBV7-8 and TRBJ2-7; D is perhaps TRBD1 or TRBD2 (6 bases each). The CDR3 has 15 amino acids. V was shortened by 5 bases and J by 0 bases, with 14 bases between the two germline ends. CDR1 is SGHVS and CDR2 is FQNEAQ in the germline V gene. This chain's CDR3 is CASSQGRSSSYEQYF. CDR3 in DNA: TGTGCCAGCAGCCAGGGGAGGTCTAGCTCCTACGAGCAGTACTTC.

This clonotype was seen ten or more times. The chain uses TRBV24-1 and TRBJ2-2, with no clear D. CDR1 is KGHDR, CDR2 SFDVKD, per germline. Trimming cost V 4 bases and J 2 bases, with 10 bases left between them. The CDR3 runs to 15 residues. CDR3 sequence: CATSESGPNTGELFF. For the CDR3, the DNA is TGTGCCACCAGTGAGTCCGGCCCTAACACCGGGGAGCTGTTTTTT.

Regarding this clonotype: At one end the junction does not follow the germline gene, possibly because of a read error. The J gene is TRBJ2-3, the V gene TRBV15; no clear D gene. CDR1 and CDR2 (germline): LNHNV, YYDKDF (reference sequence). CDR3 length equals 15 residues. In nucleotides, the CDR3 is TGTGCCGCCAGCAGAGCTCTAGGAAGCACAGATACGCAGTATTTT. It encodes CAASRALGSTDTQYF.

This clonotype was detected ten times or more. The J gene is TRBJ2-1, the V gene TRBV12-3 or TRBV12-4; D not resolved. V gave up 5 bases and J gave up 6 bases, with 14 bases separating them. This CDR3 comprises 14 residues. The CDR3 coding sequence is TGTGCCAGCAGTCCCCCGGTAGTGTTCAATGAGCAGTTCTTC. Residues: CASSPPVVFNEQFF.

The V call is TRBV29-1, the J call TRBJ2-1, with D possibly TRBD1 on 5 matching bases. The CDR3 spans 15 residues. Looked up from germline, CDR1 is SQVTM and CDR2 is ANQGSEA. Trimming took 3 bases from V and 0 from J, leaving 12 bases between them. The CDR3 coding sequence is TGCAGCGTTGAGACAGACCAAAGCTCCTACAATGAGCAGTTCTTC. This encodes CSVETDQSSYNEQFF.

This clonotype was found a few times. The rearrangement links TRBV2 to TRBJ2-7, with D hard to call. Germline V gives CDR1 SNHLY, CDR2 FYNNEI. The CDR3 sequence is 13 residues long. The V end was cut by 8 bases, the J end by 3 bases, with 14 bases between. The CDR3 DNA reads as TGTGCCAGCGTAACTCCCAGAGTCTACGAGCAGTACTTC. The encoded protein is CASVTPRVYEQYF.

This chain uses TRBV7-9 with TRBJ2-7; D may be TRBD1 or TRBD2 (5 bases each). CDR1 is SEHNR, CDR2 FQNEAQ, per germline (reference sequence). The CDR3 length is 12 residues. V was pared by 3 bases and J by 3 bases, with 6 bases between. CDR3 sequence (DNA): TGTGCCAGCAGCTTGGGGGACTACGAGCAGTACTTC. Translation gives CASSLGDYEQYF.

A single count supports this clonotype. The rearrangement joins TRBV9 to TRBJ2-5; the D gene is possibly TRBD1 (5 bases). Germline V gene data show CDR1 as SGDLS and CDR2 as YYNGEE. Trimming cost V 0 bases and J 5 bases, with 14 bases left between them. The CDR3 covers 15 residues. Here the CDR3 reads CASSVGFRASETQYF. The CDR3 region has the DNA TGTGCCAGCAGCGTAGGTTTCAGGGCGTCGGAGACCCAGTACTTC.

The chain recombines TRBV4-1 with TRBJ1-6; TRBD1 might be the D (5 bases). V shed 4 bases and J shed 10 bases, with 14 bases lying between them. Germline V gene sequence: CDR1 MGHRA, CDR2 YSYEKL. The CDR3 extends over 14 amino acids. CDR3 in amino acids: CASSRGVAYSPLHF. CDR3 bases: TGCGCCAGCAGCCGGGGCGTGGCATACTCACCCCTCCACTTT.

This clonotype was found a few times. As the CDR3 is not closed by the conserved phenylalanine or tryptophan, this likely results from a read error. No DNA is shown, since the ends of the CDR3 on it are uncertain; the CDR3 is the one TCRdb lists. The chain's CDR3 is CASSVMAAPNY. This chain uses TRBV9 with TRBJ1-6. Germline CDR1 SGDLS, CDR2 YYNGEE. The CDR3 is made up of 11 amino acids, end residues included.

V gene TRBV25-1 combines with J gene TRBJ2-3, with no clear D. Germline CDR1 MGHDK, CDR2 SYGVNS. V gave up 2 bases and J gave up 2 bases, with 8 bases separating them. The CDR3 has 14 residues. CDR3 DNA: TGTGCCAGCAGTGAAGGCTATTACACAGATACGCAGTATTTT. Its translation is CASSEGYYTDTQYF.

V usage is TRBV12-3 or TRBV12-4 and J usage is TRBJ2-7; tentative D call: TRBD2 (6 bases). This CDR3 contains 15 residues. Trimming removed 4 bases from V and 2 bases from J, with 15 bases in between. CDR3 protein: CASSYSGLIPYEQYF. For the CDR3, the DNA is TGTGCCAGCAGTTATTCGGGACTCATCCCCTACGAGCAGTACTTC.

This chain connects TRBV5-1 to TRBJ2-7; maybe TRBD1 (6 bases). The germline V and J ends were trimmed by 2 bases and 4 bases, with 13 bases remaining between them. This CDR3 region has 14 residues. Germline V gives CDR1 SGHRS, CDR2 YFSETQ. CDR3 in amino acids: CASSLMDSGYEQYF. The CDR3 nucleotides are TGCGCCAGCAGCTTAATGGACAGTGGGTACGAGCAGTACTTC.

This clonotype was observed many times. This chain joins TRBV9 and TRBJ2-7; 11 bases agree with TRBD2. Germline V gene lookup returns CDR1 SGDLS and CDR2 YYNGEE. The CDR3 contains 14 residues. V was clipped by 6 bases and J by 5 bases; unmatched bases: 7. CDR3 residues: CASNGTSGKNEQYF. The CDR3 DNA follows: TGTGCCAGCAACGGGACTAGCGGTAAGAACGAGCAGTACTTC.

This clonotype was seen a few times. The genes are TRBV29-1 and TRBJ2-3; D unresolved. V was pared by 3 bases and J by 4 bases, with 14 bases between. CDR1 is SQVTM and CDR2 is ANQGSEA in the germline V gene. The CDR3 spans 14 residues. In nucleotides, the CDR3 is TGCAGCGTTGAGTTACGAATCCCCCCAGATACGCAGTATTTT. Its translation is CSVELRIPPDTQYF.

This clonotype was observed many times. This chain joins TRBV13 and TRBJ1-2; possibly TRBD1 for D (5 bases). The CDR3 spans 13 residues. V lost 4 bases to trimming and J lost 8 bases, with 14 bases between them. From germline, CDR1 is PRHDT and CDR2 FYEKMQ (reference sequence). The DNA of the CDR3 is TGTGCCAGCAGCTCGCAGGGTGATTGGGGCTACACCTTC. It yields the protein CASSSQGDWGYTF.

The chain recombines TRBV24-1 with TRBJ2-1; D may match TRBD1 or TRBD2 (5 bases each). This CDR3 spans 14 amino acids. From germline, CDR1 is KGHDR and CDR2 SFDVKD. Trimming took 7 bases from V and 4 from J, leaving 13 bases between them. The CDR3 is CATSRDGLYNEQFF. The CDR3 coding sequence is TGTGCCACCAGCCGGGACGGACTTTACAATGAGCAGTTCTTC.

V is TRBV5-1 and J is TRBJ2-3; D gene uncertain. Germline values: CDR1 SGHRS, CDR2 YFSETQ. This CDR3 has 15 residues. V was cut by 2 bases and J by 1 base, with 11 bases left in between. The CDR3 sequence: CASSLKNRRTDTQYF. The CDR3 bases are TGCGCCAGCAGCTTAAAGAACAGACGCACAGATACGCAGTATTTT. The full variable domain, completed using reference TRBV5-1 and TRBJ2-3, is KAGVTQTPRYLIKTRGQQVTLSCSPISGHRSVSWYQQTPGQGLQFLFEYFSETQRNKGNFPGRFSGRQFSNSRSEMNVSTLELGDSALYLCASSLKNRRTDTQYFGPGTRLTVL.

The CDR3 DNA reads TGTGCCAGCGGCGGTGCGGGACAGTGGAAAGCCTCTGGCTATGGCTACACCTTC. Translating gives CASGGAGQWKASGYGYTF. The J gene is TRBJ1-2, the V gene TRBV19, with 7 bases that match TRBD1. This CDR3 contains 18 residues. Germline assignment: CDR1 LNHDA and CDR2 SQIVND (reference sequence). The ends lost 9 bases at V and 4 bases at J; junction bases unmatched: 23.

The chain carries TRBV7-2 and TRBJ1-2; D not certain. The CDR3 length is 11 residues. Germline values: CDR1 SGHTA, CDR2 FQGNSA. The V end was cut by 3 bases, the J end by 7 bases, with 6 bases between. The CDR3 reads CASSFSLGYTF. CDR3 bases: TGTGCCAGCAGCTTCTCTCTTGGCTACACCTTC. The whole variable domain, remainder taken from reference TRBV7-2 and TRBJ1-2, is GAGVSQSPSNKVTEKGKDVELRCDPISGHTALYWYRQSLGQGLEFLIYFQGNSAPDKSGLPSDRFSAERTGGSVSTLTIQRTQQEDSAVYLCASSFSLGYTFGSGTRLTVV.

This clonotype was detected many times. CDR3 nucleotides: TGCGCCAGCAGTGAGGTAGGGGGCCTTCAGCCCCAGCATTTT. Its translation: CASSEVGGLQPQHF. The chain links TRBV10-2 to TRBJ1-5; 7 bases match TRBD1. The germline V gene encodes CDR1 WSHSY and CDR2 SAAADI. Germline trimming cut 2 bases from V and 6 bases from J; bases unmatched to any gene: 4. The CDR3 totals 14 residues.

This clonotype came up a few times. The V gene is TRBV20-1, the J gene TRBJ1-6; unclear D gene. Trimming cost V 6 bases and J 2 bases, with 8 bases left between them. There are 13 residues in the CDR3. Germline V CDR1 and CDR2: DFQATT, SNEGSKA (reference sequence). The CDR3 spells CSATDPYNSPLHF. DNA of the CDR3: TGCAGTGCCACGGATCCCTATAATTCACCCCTCCACTTT.

There are a few counts of this clonotype. A read error may account for a junction end that differs from germline. This chain joins TRBV24-1 and TRBJ1-1; possible D gene TRBD1, 6 bases. Germline V CDR1 and CDR2: KGHDR, SFDVKD. The CDR3 extends over 13 amino acids. CDR3 sequence (DNA): TGTGCCAGCAGTTTCAGGGGGAACACTGAAGCTTTCTTT. This sequence encodes CASSFRGNTEAFF.